This T cell receptor (beta chain) was identified during a study of cytomegalovirus exposure and HLA in healthy donors. Overall study context: According to later analysis, the same platform produced the 120 validation and 666 first-cohort repertoires.

Broader study findings: The classifier reportedly diagnosed cytomegalovirus status with high sensitivity and specificity. The authors confirmed in vitro that a few CMV-associated chains were specific for CMV antigens. Within the approximately 110 validation repertoires, first-cohort TCR clusters tended to co-occur, according to a later analysis.

As regards this clone: Its antigen is currently unknown.

The CDR3 spans 15 residues. V dropped 4 bases and J dropped 8 bases, with 17 bases sitting between them. Germline loops: CDR1 LGHNT, CDR2 FRNRAP. Assay: immunoSEQ multiplex PCR; the TCRdb copy retains only in-frame clones and omits some. The table lists some 130,000 clones, approximately 89% of them singletons. The chain is built from TRBV12-5 and TRBJ2-2; D not resolved. The clonotype was recovered from a woman aged 18-35 years in good health and CMV-seronegative. The sequenced material came from PBMCs. The CDR3 reads CASGSRFSSGGELFF. The CDR3 nucleotides are TGTGCTAGTGGTTCCCGCTTCTCGTCGGGTGGGGAGCTGTTTTTT. Based on the CDR3 plus reference TRBV12-5 and TRBJ2-2, the full variable domain is DARVTQTPRHKVTEMGQEVTMRCQPILGHNTVFWYRQTMMQGLELLAYFRNRAPLDDSGMPKDRFSAEMPDATLATLKIQPSEPRDSAVYFCASGSRFSSGGELFFGEGSRLTVL.